A selection of T cell receptor beta chains follows, all from one sample in a study of T-cell reconstitution after alpha-beta-depleted transplantation in children. Each CDR3 protein gets one entry after TCRdb re-called the PCR reads with MiXCR. The sample shows 240,000 or so distinct CDR3 sequences, approximately 12% of them seen only once. Sequenced here: PBMCs from the stem cell graft donor, sampled from the stem cell graft. The receptors stem from a human donor who donated a stem cell graft to a child with acute lymphoblastic leukemia. The CDR3 runs from the conserved cysteine through the conserved F or W. The D gene is left open where the match is weak. Rows may omit the clone size; those that give it use once, few, many or a size class.

d_gene	v_gene	j_gene	abundance	CDR3nt	CDR3aa
.	TRBV19	TRBJ1-6	.	TGTGCCAGTAGGCCGAGCCGGAGCTCCTATAATTCACCCCTCCACTTT	CASRPSRSSYNSPLHF
.	TRBV7-2	TRBJ1-1	many	TGTGCCAGCAGCTTATCCTGGGTAAACTCTGAAGCTTTCTTT	CASSLSWVNSEAFF
TRBD1	TRBV20-1	TRBJ1-1	many	TGCAGTGCTAGAAACCTGACAGGGGACGCTTTCTTT	CSARNLTGDAFF
TRBD2	TRBV25-1	TRBJ2-5	many	TGTGCCAGCAGTGAACGGGGACTAGCCCGTACCCAAGAGACCCAGTACTTC	CASSERGLARTQETQYF
.	TRBV20-1	TRBJ2-3	many	TGCAGTGCCACGGAGGGAAGCACAGATACGCAGTATTTT	CSATEGSTDTQYF
TRBD2	TRBV7-9	TRBJ2-7	many	TGTGCCAGCAGCAGCCCCGGGACTAGCGGCTACGAGCAGTACTTC	CASSSPGTSGYEQYF
.	TRBV3-1	TRBJ1-2	many	TGTGCCAGCAGCCCCAATCCCCGGGATTTTAATGGCTACACCTTC	CASSPNPRDFNGYTF
TRBD1	TRBV29-1	TRBJ2-1	many	TGCAGCGTTTCCGGGACAGGCCTAAAGAATGAGCAGTTCTTC	CSVSGTGLKNEQFF
.	TRBV28	TRBJ1-6	.	TGTGCCACCGAGTATGGACCGGCAGATAATTCACCCCTCCACTTT	CATEYGPADNSPLHF
.	TRBV12-3/TRBV12-4	TRBJ1-1	many	TGTGCCAGCAGCACAGGGCCTCTTGAAGCTTTCTTT	CASSTGPLEAFF
.	TRBV7-9	TRBJ1-5	many	TGTGCCAGCAGCCTAGAGGGGAACAATCAGCCCCAGCATTTT	CASSLEGNNQPQHF